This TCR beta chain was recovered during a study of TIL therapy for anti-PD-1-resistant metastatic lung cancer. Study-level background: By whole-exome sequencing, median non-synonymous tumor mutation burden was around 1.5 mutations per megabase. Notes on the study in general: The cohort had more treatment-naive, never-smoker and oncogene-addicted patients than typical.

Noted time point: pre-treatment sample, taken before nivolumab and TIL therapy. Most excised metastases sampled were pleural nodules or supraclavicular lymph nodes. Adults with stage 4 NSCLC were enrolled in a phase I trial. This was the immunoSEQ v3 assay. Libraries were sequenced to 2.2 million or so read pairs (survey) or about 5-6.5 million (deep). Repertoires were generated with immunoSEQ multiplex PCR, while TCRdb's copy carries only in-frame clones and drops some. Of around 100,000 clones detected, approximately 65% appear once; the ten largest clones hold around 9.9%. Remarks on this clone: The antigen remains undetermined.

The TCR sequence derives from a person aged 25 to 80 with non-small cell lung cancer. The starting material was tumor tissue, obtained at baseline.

The CDR3 region has the DNA TGTGCCAGCAGTTTACGACCGATCAATTCACCCCTCCACTTT. This encodes CASSLRPINSPLHF. V gene TRBV27 combines with J gene TRBJ1-6; D is ambiguous. The ends were cut back, 2 bases at V and 7 bases at J, with 9 bases in the middle. The CDR3 covers 14 residues. Germline assignment: CDR1 MNHEY and CDR2 SMNVEV (reference sequence).